These 3 T cell receptor beta chains came from one sample sequenced in a study of cytomegalovirus exposure and HLA in healthy donors. PCR primers comprised 60 Vbeta and 13 Jbeta primers. TCRdb keeps only in-frame clones here, not all; method: immunoSEQ multiplex PCR. In the table there are more than 85,000 clones, about three quarters of which are singletons. The sample was PBMCs. The receptors stem from a male donor in good health and CMV-seronegative.

The chain joins TRBV2 to TRBJ1-2, with a weak D call TRBD1 (6 bases). The V gene's germline CDR1 is SNHLY and CDR2 FYNNEI. The V end lost 3 bases, the J end lost 7 bases, and 15 bases lay between the germline ends. CDR3 length equals 14 residues. In nucleotides, the CDR3 is TGTGCCAGCAGTGAGATGGCAGGGGTTGGTGGCTACACCTTC. Encoded protein: CASSEMAGVGGYTF.

The gene calls are TRBV27 and TRBJ2-5; D not resolved. The J call may be in error: the DNA end matches TRBJ2-7 better. From germline, CDR1 is MNHEY and CDR2 SMNVEV (reference sequence). This CDR3 has 13 amino acids. DNA of the CDR3: TGTGCCAGCAGTTTATTACCCTCCTACGAGCAGTACTTC. This translates into CASSLLPSYEQYF.

This chain uses TRBV19 with TRBJ2-5, with D unresolved. The CDR3 consists of 15 residues. V lost 1 base, J lost 2 bases, and 11 bases lay in between. Germline V lookup: CDR1 LNHDA, CDR2 SQIVND (reference sequence). Here the CDR3 reads CASSIVGGKQETQYF. DNA of the CDR3: TGTGCCAGTAGTATAGTAGGCGGAAAACAAGAGACCCAGTACTTC.